The present TCR beta chain was sequenced within a study of T cells in women clearing cervical HPV infection. Findings and caveats of the study: Controls had more TRBV6-7 (about 0.15%) than cases (roughly 0.11%).

Libraries were prepared by immunoSEQ multiplex PCR; TCRdb keeps only in-frame clonotypes and omits some of them. The clone table shows about 30,000 clones, with the ten largest holding around 4%. Comment on this clone: The target antigen is unknown. The read terminates 3 residues before the CDR3 end, so the remaining end is supplied by the germline J gene.

Trimming took 4 bases from V and 6 from J; bases not matched to a gene: 11. Germline CDR1 reads LNHDA; CDR2 reads SQIVND (reference sequence). This CDR3 contains 15 residues. This chain uses TRBV19 with TRBJ1-2; 7 nucleotides agree with TRBD1. The TCR sequence derives from a woman aged 18 to 69 with a cervical HPV16 infection that either progressed to CIN3+ or cleared (not recorded which). The sample consisted of blood buffy coat. The covered CDR3 bases are TGTGCCAGTAGTACCACAGGGGATGGAGCACATGGC. Protein sequence: CASSTTGDGAHG. The CDR3 as a whole reads CASSTTGDGAHGYTF.